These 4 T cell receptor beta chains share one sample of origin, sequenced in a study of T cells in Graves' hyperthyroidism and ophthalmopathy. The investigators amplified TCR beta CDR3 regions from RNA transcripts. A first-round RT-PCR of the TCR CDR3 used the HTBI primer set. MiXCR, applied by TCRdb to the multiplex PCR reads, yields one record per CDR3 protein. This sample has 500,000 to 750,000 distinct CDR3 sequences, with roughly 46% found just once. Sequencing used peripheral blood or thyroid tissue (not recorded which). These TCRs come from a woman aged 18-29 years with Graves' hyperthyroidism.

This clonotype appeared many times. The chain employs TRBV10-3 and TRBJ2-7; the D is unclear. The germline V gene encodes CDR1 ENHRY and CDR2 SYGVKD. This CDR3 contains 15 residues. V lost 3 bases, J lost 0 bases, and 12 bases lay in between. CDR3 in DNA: TGTGCCATCAGTGAAGAGTTACTTAGCTCCTACGAGCAGTACTTC. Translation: CAISEELLSSYEQYF.

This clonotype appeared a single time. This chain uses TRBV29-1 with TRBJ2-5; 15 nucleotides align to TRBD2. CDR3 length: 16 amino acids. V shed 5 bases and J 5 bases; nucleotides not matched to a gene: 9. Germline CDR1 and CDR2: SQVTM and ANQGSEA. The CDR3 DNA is TGCAGCGTTTCCCGGACTAGCGGGAGGGGATATGAGACCCAGTACTTC. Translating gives CSVSRTSGRGYETQYF. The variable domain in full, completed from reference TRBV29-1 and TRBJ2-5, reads SAVISQKPSRDICQRGTSLTIQCQVDSQVTMMFWYRQQPGQSLTLIATANQGSEATYESGFVIDKFPISRPNLTFSTLTVSNMSPEDSSIYLCSVSRTSGRGYETQYFGPGTRLLVL.

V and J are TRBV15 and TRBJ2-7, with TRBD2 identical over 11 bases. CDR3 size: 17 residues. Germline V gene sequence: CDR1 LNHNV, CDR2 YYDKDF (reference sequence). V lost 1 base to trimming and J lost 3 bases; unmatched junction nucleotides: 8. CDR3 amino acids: CATSRGTSGLGRYEQYF. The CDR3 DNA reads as TGTGCCACCAGCAGAGGGACTAGCGGGTTGGGGCGCTACGAGCAGTACTTC.

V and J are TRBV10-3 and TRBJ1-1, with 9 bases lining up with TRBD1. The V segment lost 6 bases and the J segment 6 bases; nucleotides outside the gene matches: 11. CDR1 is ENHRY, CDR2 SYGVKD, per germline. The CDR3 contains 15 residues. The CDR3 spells CAIRPGTGSYPEAFF. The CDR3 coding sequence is TGTGCCATCAGACCTGGGACAGGGAGCTACCCTGAAGCTTTCTTT.